The rows below give T cell receptor beta chains drawn from one sample of a study of beta chain features in type 1 diabetes. TCRdb keeps only in-frame clones here, not all; method: immunoSEQ multiplex PCR. The sample lists a few hundred thousand clones; about 18% were seen once. Sequencing was done on a sample of naive CD4+ T cells from blood. These receptors were taken from a young woman in good health. Both conserved end residues are part of each CDR3. Each record gives: CDR3 length, D gene, clone size, J gene, V gene, CDR3 DNA, CDR3 protein. A D gene is named only where the DNA matches it firmly. Clone size is not always given. Where it is, it says once, few, many or a class for expanded clones.

cdr3_length: 11
d_call: NA
clone_size: NA
j_call: TRBJ1-1
v_call: TRBV20-1
cdr3_nt: TGCAGTGCTAGAGAGAGGGGGTCAGCTTTCTTT
cdr3_aa: CSARERGSAFF

cdr3_length: 11
d_call: NA
clone_size: NA
j_call: TRBJ2-1
v_call: TRBV7-9
cdr3_nt: TGTGCCAGCAGCCCTTACAATGAGCAGTTCTTC
cdr3_aa: CASSPYNEQFF

cdr3_length: 15
d_call: TRBD2
clone_size: NA
j_call: TRBJ2-1
v_call: TRBV5-1
cdr3_nt: TGCGCCAGCAGCTTGGTTAGCGGGGGTGGCGATGAGCAGTTCTTC
cdr3_aa: CASSLVSGGGDEQFF

cdr3_length: 14
d_call: TRBD1
clone_size: few
j_call: TRBJ1-1
v_call: TRBV29-1
cdr3_nt: TGCAGCGTTGAGGGACAGGTGGGGGACACTGAAGCTTTCTTT
cdr3_aa: CSVEGQVGDTEAFF

cdr3_length: 15
d_call: TRBD2
clone_size: NA
j_call: TRBJ2-5
v_call: TRBV19
cdr3_nt: TGTGCCAGTAGTGCCCAAGGGGAGGGACGTGAGACCCAGTACTTC
cdr3_aa: CASSAQGEGRETQYF

cdr3_length: 17
d_call: NA
clone_size: few
j_call: TRBJ2-5
v_call: TRBV12-5
cdr3_nt: TGTGCTAGTGGTTTGTCGTCCAGCAGGGCAATACAAGAGACCCAGTACTTC
cdr3_aa: CASGLSSSRAIQETQYF

cdr3_length: 12
d_call: NA
clone_size: NA
j_call: TRBJ1-2
v_call: TRBV2
cdr3_nt: TGTGCCAGCGCCCGAGCTAACTATGGCTACACCTTC
cdr3_aa: CASARANYGYTF

cdr3_length: 17
d_call: TRBD1
clone_size: NA
j_call: TRBJ1-2
v_call: TRBV29-1
cdr3_nt: TGCAGCGTTGAAGATCCGACCCCGGGACAGGGGGTGTATGGCTACACCTTC
cdr3_aa: CSVEDPTPGQGVYGYTF

cdr3_length: 15
d_call: TRBD1
clone_size: NA
j_call: TRBJ2-5
v_call: TRBV5-4
cdr3_nt: TGTGCCAGCAGCTCAGGGGACAGAGGTAGAGAGACCCAGTACTTC
cdr3_aa: CASSSGDRGRETQYF

cdr3_length: 15
d_call: TRBD2
clone_size: NA
j_call: TRBJ2-7
v_call: TRBV7-8
cdr3_nt: TGTGCCAGCAGCCGTGGACTAGCGGGAGCATATGAGCAGTACTTC
cdr3_aa: CASSRGLAGAYEQYF

cdr3_length: 14
d_call: NA
clone_size: once
j_call: TRBJ1-2
v_call: TRBV6-5
cdr3_nt: TGTGCCAGCTCCTCGGCGGGGTCTAGGTATGGCTACACCTTC
cdr3_aa: CASSSAGSRYGYTF

cdr3_length: 12
d_call: TRBD1
clone_size: few
j_call: TRBJ1-2
v_call: TRBV4-3
cdr3_nt: TGCGCCAGCAGCGGGACAGACTATGGCTACACCTTC
cdr3_aa: CASSGTDYGYTF

cdr3_length: 15
d_call: NA
clone_size: NA
j_call: TRBJ2-7
v_call: TRBV14
cdr3_nt: TGTGCCAGCAGCCTCACGGGACAAGGGTTCTACGAGCAGTACTTC
cdr3_aa: CASSLTGQGFYEQYF

cdr3_length: 16
d_call: NA
clone_size: few
j_call: TRBJ2-3
v_call: TRBV7-9
cdr3_nt: TGTGCCAGCAGCTTAGCAACGGGAGAACTCTCAGATACGCAGTATTTT
cdr3_aa: CASSLATGELSDTQYF

cdr3_length: 13
d_call: NA
clone_size: NA
j_call: TRBJ1-1
v_call: TRBV29-1
cdr3_nt: TGCAGCGTTGAAGGAGGGCAGGGGACTGAAGCTTTCTTT
cdr3_aa: CSVEGGQGTEAFF

cdr3_length: 13
d_call: NA
clone_size: NA
j_call: TRBJ2-4
v_call: TRBV27
cdr3_nt: TGTGCCAGCAGTTTTGATAGCCAAAACATTCAGTACTTC
cdr3_aa: CASSFDSQNIQYF

cdr3_length: 14
d_call: NA
clone_size: few
j_call: TRBJ1-2
v_call: TRBV5-1
cdr3_nt: TGCGCCAGCAGCTTTGGCTTAGGGGATTATGGCTACACCTTC
cdr3_aa: CASSFGLGDYGYTF

cdr3_length: 14
d_call: NA
clone_size: few
j_call: TRBJ1-1
v_call: TRBV4-2
cdr3_nt: TGTGCCAGCAGCCAGGGACGGGGGGGCACTGAAGCTTTCTTT
cdr3_aa: CASSQGRGGTEAFF

cdr3_length: 14
d_call: TRBD1
clone_size: few
j_call: TRBJ2-2
v_call: TRBV19
cdr3_nt: TGTGCCAGTAGTAGGAGACAGGGCACCGGGGAGCTGTTTTTT
cdr3_aa: CASSRRQGTGELFF

cdr3_length: 15
d_call: NA
clone_size: few
j_call: TRBJ1-2
v_call: TRBV7-9
cdr3_nt: TGTGCCAGCAGCTCCCTGACAAGGATCTACTATGGCTACACCTTC
cdr3_aa: CASSSLTRIYYGYTF

cdr3_length: 14
d_call: TRBD1
clone_size: once
j_call: TRBJ1-1
v_call: TRBV7-2
cdr3_nt: TGTGCCAGCAACCAAGACCGACAGGGGACTGAAGCTTTCTTT
cdr3_aa: CASNQDRQGTEAFF

cdr3_length: 14
d_call: NA
clone_size: few
j_call: TRBJ1-5
v_call: TRBV7-9
cdr3_nt: TGTGCCAGCAGCTCAAATATACTTAATCAGCCCCAGCATTTT
cdr3_aa: CASSSNILNQPQHF

cdr3_length: 17
d_call: TRBD1
clone_size: few
j_call: TRBJ2-6
v_call: TRBV11-2
cdr3_nt: TGTGCCAGCACCCTTCGGACAGGTCGCTCTGGGGCCAACGTCCTGACTTTC
cdr3_aa: CASTLRTGRSGANVLTF

cdr3_length: 14
d_call: NA
clone_size: NA
j_call: TRBJ1-1
v_call: TRBV5-4
cdr3_nt: TGTGCCAGCAGCCTAACGATGGTAAACACTGAAGCTTTCTTT
cdr3_aa: CASSLTMVNTEAFF

cdr3_length: 16
d_call: TRBD2
clone_size: few
j_call: TRBJ2-2
v_call: TRBV5-1
cdr3_nt: TGCGCCAGCAGCGAGGGACTAGCGGAGAACACCGGGGAGCTGTTTTTT
cdr3_aa: CASSEGLAENTGELFF

cdr3_length: 18
d_call: TRBD2
clone_size: NA
j_call: TRBJ2-7
v_call: TRBV7-9
cdr3_nt: TGTGCCAGCAGCATCTCTAGCGGTGGTGGGAGAGAAACCTACGAGCAGTACTTC
cdr3_aa: CASSISSGGGRETYEQYF

cdr3_length: 16
d_call: TRBD2
clone_size: NA
j_call: TRBJ2-1
v_call: TRBV2
cdr3_nt: TGTGCCAGCAGAGAAGACCGGACTAGCGGAAACAATGAGCAGTTCTTC
cdr3_aa: CASREDRTSGNNEQFF

cdr3_length: 16
d_call: TRBD1
clone_size: NA
j_call: TRBJ2-2
v_call: TRBV7-2
cdr3_nt: TGTGCCAGCAGCCTCCGACAGGGGGGGAACACCGGGGAGCTGTTTTTT
cdr3_aa: CASSLRQGGNTGELFF

cdr3_length: 15
d_call: TRBD1
clone_size: few
j_call: TRBJ1-2
v_call: TRBV18
cdr3_nt: TGTGCCAGCTCACCTTCCTCCCACAGGGGGGGAAGCTACACCTTC
cdr3_aa: CASSPSSHRGGSYTF

cdr3_length: 13
d_call: NA
clone_size: NA
j_call: TRBJ2-1
v_call: TRBV5-1
cdr3_nt: TGCGCCAGCAGCTTGGTTCTAGCCAATGAGCAGTTCTTC
cdr3_aa: CASSLVLANEQFF

cdr3_length: 12
d_call: NA
clone_size: few
j_call: TRBJ2-3
v_call: TRBV5-4
cdr3_nt: TGTGCCACCCTTGGGCAGGGAGATACGCAGTATTTT
cdr3_aa: CATLGQGDTQYF

cdr3_length: 14
d_call: NA
clone_size: few
j_call: TRBJ2-3
v_call: TRBV7-9
cdr3_nt: TGTGCCAGCAGCTTAGATCCCCTCACAGATACGCAGTATTTT
cdr3_aa: CASSLDPLTDTQYF

cdr3_length: 16
d_call: NA
clone_size: NA
j_call: TRBJ2-7
v_call: TRBV4-1
cdr3_nt: TGCGCCAGCAGCCAAGCCGGCCCCGGGTTTCGGTACGAGCAGTACTTC
cdr3_aa: CASSQAGPGFRYEQYF

cdr3_length: 12
d_call: NA
clone_size: NA
j_call: TRBJ2-3
v_call: TRBV7-9
cdr3_nt: TGTGCCAGCAGCCCTCTAGATCTAACGCAGTATTTT
cdr3_aa: CASSPLDLTQYF

cdr3_length: 16
d_call: NA
clone_size: NA
j_call: TRBJ2-3
v_call: TRBV4-3
cdr3_nt: TGCGCCAGCAGCCAAGGGTCGGGGGGCAGCACAGATACGCAGTATTTT
cdr3_aa: CASSQGSGGSTDTQYF

cdr3_length: 15
d_call: NA
clone_size: few
j_call: TRBJ2-6
v_call: TRBV7-2
cdr3_nt: TGTGCCAGCAGCTTAGCGGCCTCTGGGGCCAACGTCCTGACTTTC
cdr3_aa: CASSLAASGANVLTF

cdr3_length: 12
d_call: NA
clone_size: NA
j_call: TRBJ1-5
v_call: TRBV7-2
cdr3_nt: TGTGCCAGCAGCCTCTCAGGATCTCCCCAGCATTTT
cdr3_aa: CASSLSGSPQHF

cdr3_length: 15
d_call: TRBD1
clone_size: NA
j_call: TRBJ1-5
v_call: TRBV5-8
cdr3_nt: TGTGCCAGCAGCGTCGGGACAGGTGTTGATCAGCCCCAGCATTTT
cdr3_aa: CASSVGTGVDQPQHF

cdr3_length: 14
d_call: NA
clone_size: few
j_call: TRBJ2-6
v_call: TRBV30
cdr3_nt: TGTGCCTGGAGTCCGTTGCTACGGGCCAACGTCCTGACTTTC
cdr3_aa: CAWSPLLRANVLTF

cdr3_length: 14
d_call: NA
clone_size: few
j_call: TRBJ2-1
v_call: TRBV25-1
cdr3_nt: TGTGCCAGCAGTGAACTTACAGCTTTTAATGAGCAGTTCTTC
cdr3_aa: CASSELTAFNEQFF

cdr3_length: 12
d_call: NA
clone_size: NA
j_call: TRBJ2-1
v_call: TRBV5-1
cdr3_nt: TGCGCCAGCAGCGCCCCCGGGACAGAGCAGTTCTTC
cdr3_aa: CASSAPGTEQFF

cdr3_length: 16
d_call: TRBD2
clone_size: NA
j_call: TRBJ2-7
v_call: TRBV4-3
cdr3_nt: TGCGCCAGCAGCCCCGAGGCACTAGCGGGGGGTTACGAGCAGTACTTC
cdr3_aa: CASSPEALAGGYEQYF

cdr3_length: 15
d_call: NA
clone_size: few
j_call: TRBJ2-1
v_call: TRBV12-5
cdr3_nt: TGTGCTAGTGGTTTGGGCACGAGCTCCTACAATGAGCAGTTCTTC
cdr3_aa: CASGLGTSSYNEQFF

cdr3_length: 17
d_call: TRBD2
clone_size: NA
j_call: TRBJ2-6
v_call: TRBV4-1
cdr3_nt: TGCGCCAGCAGCCAACCCACCGGGGGGACCGGGGCCAACGTCCTGACTTTC
cdr3_aa: CASSQPTGGTGANVLTF

cdr3_length: 14
d_call: TRBD1
clone_size: few
j_call: TRBJ2-7
v_call: TRBV27
cdr3_nt: TGTGCCAGCAGTCCCCGACAGGGGTCCTACGAGCAGTACTTC
cdr3_aa: CASSPRQGSYEQYF

cdr3_length: 14
d_call: NA
clone_size: few
j_call: TRBJ1-1
v_call: TRBV28
cdr3_nt: TGTGCCAGCAGTACAACCGTGCCTAGCTTAGAAGCTTTCTTT
cdr3_aa: CASSTTVPSLEAFF